The clone carrying this T cell receptor beta chain was counted a single time. V was clipped by 5 bases and J by 2 bases; unmatched bases: 6. The germline V gene encodes CDR1 MDHEN and CDR2 SYDVKM. This CDR3 comprises 15 residues. This specimen belongs to a study of lymphopenia after photon versus proton radiotherapy. The data were produced by immunoSEQ multiplex PCR, yet TCRdb's version contains in-frame clones alone and is incomplete. In the table there are 35,000 to 45,000 clones, approximately 82% of which are singletons. The TCR originated in a woman aged 70 to 79 with pancreatic cancer. The material sequenced was peripheral blood, taken from a patient treated with proton-based radiotherapy. The J gene is TRBJ2-7, the V gene TRBV28; TRBD1 matches 10 bases. The CDR3 spells CASSPAGTGAYEQYF. As DNA, the CDR3 is TGTGCCAGCAGTCCCGCCGGGACAGGGGCCTACGAGCAGTACTTC.